A selection of T cell receptor beta chains follows, all from one sample in a study of beta chain features in type 1 diabetes. TCRdb's table, derived via immunoSEQ multiplex PCR, lists solely in-frame clones and lacks some. This table has 350,000 or so clones, roughly a fifth appearing once. Sequencing input: naive CD4+ T cells from blood. The receptors were sampled from a woman younger than 35 in good health. Each CDR3 is given with its conserved first and last residue. The D gene is left open where the match is weak. Rows give clone size only sometimes, using once, few, many, or a class for an expanded clone.

v_call,clone_size,d_call,j_call,cdr3_aa,cdr3_nt
TRBV19,few,-,TRBJ2-3,CASKGTYIGGTDTQYF,TGTGCCAGTAAAGGGACATACATTGGAGGCACAGATACGCAGTATTTT
TRBV11-2,few,-,TRBJ2-5,CASSRGETQYF,TGTGCCAGCAGCCGAGGGGAGACCCAGTACTTC
TRBV6-5,-,-,TRBJ2-7,CASSYLGEQYF,TGTGCCAGCAGTTACCTAGGCGAGCAGTACTTC
TRBV29-1,few,TRBD2,TRBJ2-2,CSGEGLVTGELFF,TGCAGCGGGGAGGGGCTGGTCACCGGGGAGCTGTTTTTT
TRBV4-2,few,-,TRBJ2-5,CASSQGLATHTKETQYF,TGTGCCAGCAGCCAAGGGCTGGCTACTCATACTAAAGAGACCCAGTACTTC
TRBV7-9,-,-,TRBJ2-7,CASSLVSSYEQYF,TGTGCCAGCAGCTTGGTGAGCTCCTACGAGCAGTACTTC
TRBV28,few,TRBD1,TRBJ1-2,CASSFPTIPDREDGYTF,TGTGCCAGCAGTTTCCCCACAATCCCCGACAGGGAGGATGGCTACACCTTC
TRBV11-2,few,TRBD2,TRBJ2-7,CASSNVRGSPYEQYF,TGTGCCAGCAGCAATGTGCGCGGGAGTCCCTACGAGCAGTACTTC
TRBV30,-,-,TRBJ1-6,CAWSVISRDSPLHF,TGTGCCTGGAGTGTCATTAGTCGGGATTCACCCCTCCACTTT
TRBV5-1,few,TRBD2,TRBJ2-3,CASYETSGSADTQYF,TGCGCCTCATACGAGACTAGCGGGAGCGCAGATACGCAGTATTTT
TRBV2,few,-,TRBJ1-1,CASSSGNTEAFF,TGTGCCAGCAGTTCAGGGAACACTGAAGCTTTCTTT
TRBV5-1,-,TRBD2,TRBJ2-1,CASSLGGGSSYNEQFF,TGCGCCAGCAGCTTGGGCGGGGGAAGCTCCTACAATGAGCAGTTCTTC
TRBV18,-,TRBD2,TRBJ2-1,CASSPPSGPTYNEQFF,TGTGCCAGCTCACCACCTAGCGGGCCGACCTACAATGAGCAGTTCTTC
TRBV14,-,-,TRBJ2-3,CASSQGQAGDTQYF,TGTGCCAGCAGCCAAGGACAGGCGGGAGATACGCAGTATTTT
TRBV18,few,TRBD2,TRBJ2-7,CASSPPGLATYEQYF,TGTGCCAGCTCACCACCGGGACTAGCGACATACGAGCAGTACTTC
TRBV4-1,-,-,TRBJ1-1,CASSQIGGHLEAFF,TGCGCCAGCAGCCAAATTGGTGGACACCTTGAAGCTTTCTTT
TRBV4-2,few,-,TRBJ1-1,CASSRDTGTEAFF,TGTGCCAGCAGCCGCGACACAGGGACTGAAGCTTTCTTT
TRBV6-5,-,-,TRBJ1-2,CASGQGDGYTF,TGTGCCAGCGGACAAGGGGATGGCTACACCTTC
TRBV6-6,-,-,TRBJ1-2,CASSPPGANYGYTF,TGTGCCAGCAGTCCACCGGGGGCTAACTATGGCTACACCTTC
TRBV19,few,TRBD1,TRBJ2-7,CASSRTLGDRVQEQYF,TGTGCCAGTAGCCGGACCTTGGGTGACAGGGTCCAAGAGCAGTACTTC
TRBV29-1,-,-,TRBJ2-7,CSVTRGSSYEQYF,TGCAGCGTTACCAGGGGTAGCTCCTACGAGCAGTACTTC
TRBV4-1,-,TRBD1,TRBJ1-6,CASSQAGTGTNSPLHF,TGCGCCAGCAGCCAAGCCGGGACAGGGACAAATTCACCCCTCCACTTT
TRBV5-4,-,-,TRBJ1-6,CASSSASGSSYNSPLHF,TGTGCCAGCAGCTCTGCGTCAGGAAGCTCCTATAATTCACCCCTCCACTTT
TRBV28,-,-,TRBJ1-1,CASRSGGLNTEAFF,TGTGCCAGCAGATCTGGAGGGTTGAACACTGAAGCTTTCTTT
TRBV30,-,-,TRBJ1-5,CAWSPGFGGNQPQHF,TGTGCCTGGAGTCCAGGTTTTGGTGGCAATCAGCCCCAGCATTTT
TRBV5-1,few,TRBD2,TRBJ2-7,CASSIGSSGGPYEQYF,TGCGCCAGCAGCATAGGATCTAGCGGGGGACCCTACGAGCAGTACTTC
TRBV9,few,TRBD2,TRBJ2-1,CASSVAGTSGNNEQFF,TGTGCCAGCAGCGTAGCCGGGACTAGCGGCAACAATGAGCAGTTCTTC
TRBV5-1,-,-,TRBJ2-5,CASSEAETQYF,TGCGCCAGCAGTGAGGCGGAGACCCAGTACTTC
TRBV12-5,few,-,TRBJ2-7,CASGLTGTYEQYF,TGTGCTAGTGGTTTGACAGGGACCTACGAGCAGTACTTC
TRBV11-2,few,TRBD1,TRBJ1-1,CASSLVETGTEAFF,TGTGCCAGCAGCTTGGTCGAGACAGGGACTGAAGCTTTCTTT
TRBV9,few,-,TRBJ1-1,CASSVSSSSEAFF,TGTGCCAGCAGCGTATCGTCGTCTTCTGAAGCTTTCTTT
TRBV6-5,few,-,TRBJ2-5,CASSYQGFRETQYF,TGTGCCAGCAGTTACCAGGGTTTCAGGGAGACCCAGTACTTC
TRBV6-5,-,-,TRBJ2-1,CASRDGTYNEQFF,TGTGCCAGCAGAGACGGGACATACAATGAGCAGTTCTTC
TRBV7-2,few,-,TRBJ1-5,CASSPQAGDQPQHF,TGTGCCAGCAGCCCCCAGGCCGGGGATCAGCCCCAGCATTTT
TRBV19,-,TRBD1,TRBJ2-7,CASSIHPGQGLAYEQYF,TGTGCCAGTAGTATACATCCGGGACAGGGGTTGGCCTACGAGCAGTACTTC
TRBV18,-,-,TRBJ1-2,CASSPPGQPNYGYTF,TGTGCCAGCTCACCACCGGGGCAGCCTAACTATGGCTACACCTTC
TRBV29-1,few,TRBD1,TRBJ2-2,CSGRGQGGTGELFF,TGCAGCGGACGGGGACAGGGAGGCACCGGGGAGCTGTTTTTT
TRBV29-1,few,TRBD1,TRBJ1-2,CSVGTGDYGYTF,TGCAGCGTTGGGACAGGTGACTATGGCTACACCTTC
TRBV19,-,TRBD1,TRBJ2-7,CASGQGDQYF,TGTGCCAGTGGACAGGGTGATCAGTACTTC
TRBV30,few,-,TRBJ2-7,CAWSSVGTDSYEQYF,TGTGCCTGGAGTTCCGTGGGGACGGACAGCTACGAGCAGTACTTC
TRBV2,few,TRBD1,TRBJ2-2,CASTGGTGELFF,TGTGCCAGCACAGGGGGAACCGGGGAGCTGTTTTTT
TRBV15,few,-,TRBJ2-1,CATSRDRGLYNEQFF,TGTGCCACCAGCAGAGATCGCGGCCTCTACAATGAGCAGTTCTTC
TRBV7-2,-,-,TRBJ2-1,CASSLDHDSPFNEQFF,TGTGCCAGCAGCTTAGATCACGACAGTCCTTTCAATGAGCAGTTCTTC
TRBV29-1,few,TRBD1,TRBJ2-6,CSITGTGYSGANVLTF,TGCAGCATTACCGGGACAGGATACTCTGGGGCCAACGTCCTGACTTTC
TRBV10-3,-,-,TRBJ2-1,CAISEGSGLYNEQFF,TGTGCCATCAGTGAGGGATCAGGACTGTACAATGAGCAGTTCTTC
TRBV30,few,-,TRBJ1-1,CAWSPAGEAFF,TGTGCCTGGAGTCCCGCCGGGGAAGCTTTCTTT
TRBV4-2,few,TRBD1,TRBJ2-7,CASSQASTGGYEQYF,TGTGCCAGCAGCCAAGCCTCGACAGGGGGCTACGAGCAGTACTTC
TRBV11-2,-,-,TRBJ1-1,CASSLDPRVTEAFF,TGTGCCAGCAGCTTAGATCCACGGGTGACTGAAGCTTTCTTT
TRBV4-2,-,TRBD2,TRBJ2-5,CASSQDSGGYQETQYF,TGTGCCAGCAGCCAAGATAGCGGGGGGTACCAAGAGACCCAGTACTTC